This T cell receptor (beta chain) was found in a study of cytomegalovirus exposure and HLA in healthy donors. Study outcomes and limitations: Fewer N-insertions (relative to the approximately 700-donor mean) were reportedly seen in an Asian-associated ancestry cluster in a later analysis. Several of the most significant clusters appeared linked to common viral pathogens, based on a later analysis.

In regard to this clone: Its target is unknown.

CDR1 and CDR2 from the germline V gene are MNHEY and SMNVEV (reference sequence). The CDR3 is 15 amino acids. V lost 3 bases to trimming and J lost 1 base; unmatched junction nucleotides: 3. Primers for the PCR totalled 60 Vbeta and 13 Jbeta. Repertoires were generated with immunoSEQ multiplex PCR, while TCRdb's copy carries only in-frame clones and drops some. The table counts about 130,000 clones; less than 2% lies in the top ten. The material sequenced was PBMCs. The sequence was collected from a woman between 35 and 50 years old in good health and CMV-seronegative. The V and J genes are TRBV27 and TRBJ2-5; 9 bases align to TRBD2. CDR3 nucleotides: TGTGCCAGCAGTTTCAATAGCGGGGGCCAAGAGACCCAGTACTTC. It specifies CASSFNSGGQETQYF.